The 7 T cell receptor beta chains given below trace back to one sample, sequenced in a study of cytotoxic CD8 clonotypes in ibrutinib-treated CLL. TCRdb's copy holds only in-frame clones and misses some; the assay was immunoSEQ multiplex PCR. The table has around 150,000 clones, more than 75% seen once. Sequencing was performed on PBMCs, taken after 12 months of ibrutinib treatment. All receptors derive from a human donor with chronic lymphocytic leukemia.

This clone appeared a single time. The J gene is TRBJ1-1, the V gene TRBV10-3; no firm D call. The CDR3 loop spans 12 amino acids. Trimming pared 4 bases from V and 4 bases from J, leaving 7 bases between. The germline V gene encodes CDR1 ENHRY and CDR2 SYGVKD. For the CDR3, the DNA is TGTGCCATCAGTGGAGAGGGCACTGAAGCTTTCTTT. It encodes CAISGEGTEAFF.

The chain is built from TRBV28 and TRBJ2-2; D call uncertain. Per germline, CDR1 MDHEN and CDR2 SYDVKM. The CDR3 is made up of 12 amino acids. The V and J ends lost 6 bases and 2 bases respectively, with 4 bases between them. CDR3 nucleotide sequence: TGTGCCAGCAGGCCCAACACCGGGGAGCTGTTTTTT. Its translation is CASRPNTGELFF.

The chain carries TRBV7-6 and TRBJ2-1; the D gene is possibly TRBD2 (6 bases). The CDR3 is 13 amino acids. V was cut by 5 bases and J by 4 bases, with 9 bases left in between. Germline values: CDR1 SGHVS, CDR2 FNYEAQ. CDR3 residues: CASSPGVYNEQFF. CDR3 in DNA: TGTGCCAGCAGCCCGGGGGTTTACAATGAGCAGTTCTTC.

J is TRBJ2-1 and V is TRBV28, with D tentatively TRBD1 (6 bases). Per germline, CDR1 MDHEN and CDR2 SYDVKM. Trimming shortened V by 1 base and J by 4 bases, and 8 bases separated the two germline ends. CDR3 length equals 14 residues. In nucleotides, the CDR3 is TGTGCCAGCAGTTTATCGGGACAATACAATGAGCAGTTCTTC. Its protein product is CASSLSGQYNEQFF.

The chain couples TRBV6-5 to TRBJ2-5; a possible D gene is TRBD2 (5 bases). CDR1 and CDR2 from the germline V gene are MNHEY and SVGAGI. The CDR3 is 13 amino acids. V was cut by 6 bases and J by 3 bases, with 11 bases left in between. CDR3 bases: TGTGCCAGCAGGCCCCCGGGAAAAGAGACCCAGTACTTC. This gives the protein CASRPPGKETQYF.

The rearrangement links TRBV11-3 to TRBJ2-3, with D possibly matching TRBD1 (6 bases). Germline assignment: CDR1 SGHNT and CDR2 YENEEA. This CDR3 is 12 amino acids long. V lost 5 bases and J lost 11, with 14 bases in between. CDR3 coding DNA: TGTGCCAGCAGCCCGGACAGTATCAAGCAGTATTTT. Translation: CASSPDSIKQYF.

The V and J genes are TRBV19 and TRBJ1-5; D gene ambiguous. The length of the CDR3 is 15 residues. CDR1 and CDR2 from the germline V gene are LNHDA and SQIVND (reference sequence). Trimming shortened V by 4 bases and J by 4 bases, and 14 bases separated the two germline ends. CDR3 DNA: TGTGCCAGTAGTACTGGTCAGGCCGGGAATCAGCCCCAGCATTTT. Translated: CASSTGQAGNQPQHF.